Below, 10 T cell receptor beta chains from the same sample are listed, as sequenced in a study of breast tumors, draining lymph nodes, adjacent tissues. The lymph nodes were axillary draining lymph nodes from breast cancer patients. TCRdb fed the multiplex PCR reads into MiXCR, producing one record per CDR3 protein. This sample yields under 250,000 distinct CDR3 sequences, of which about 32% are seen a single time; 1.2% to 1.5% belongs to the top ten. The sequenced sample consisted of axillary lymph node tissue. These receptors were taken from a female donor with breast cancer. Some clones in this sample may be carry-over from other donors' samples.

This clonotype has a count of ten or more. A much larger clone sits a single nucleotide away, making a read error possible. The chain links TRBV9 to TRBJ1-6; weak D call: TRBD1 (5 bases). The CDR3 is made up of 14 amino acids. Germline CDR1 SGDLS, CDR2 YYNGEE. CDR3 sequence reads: CASSVRTTNSPLPF. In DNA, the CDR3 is TGTGCCAGCAGCGTCCGGACAACTAATTCACCCCTCCCCTTT.

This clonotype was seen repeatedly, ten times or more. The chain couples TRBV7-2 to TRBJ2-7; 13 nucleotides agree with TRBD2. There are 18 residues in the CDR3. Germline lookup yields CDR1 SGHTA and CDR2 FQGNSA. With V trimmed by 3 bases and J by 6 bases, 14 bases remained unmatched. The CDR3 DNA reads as TGTGCCAGCAGCTTTGGTTTCATCGGGACTAGCGGGAAAGGCGAGCAGTACTTC. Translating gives CASSFGFIGTSGKGEQYF. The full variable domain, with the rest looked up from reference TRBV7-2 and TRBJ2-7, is GAGVSQSPSNKVTEKGKDVELRCDPISGHTALYWYRQSLGQGLEFLIYFQGNSAPDKSGLPSDRFSAERTGGSVSTLTIQRTQQEDSAVYLCASSFGFIGTSGKGEQYFGPGTRLTVT.

The CDR3, as DNA: TGTGCCACCAGCAGGGCCCGAGGGAGCTCGACTAACTATGGCTACACCTTC. This sequence encodes CATSRARGSSTNYGYTF. The rearrangement joins TRBV15 to TRBJ1-2; no clear D. Trimming cost V 3 bases and J 0 bases, with 17 bases left between them. This CDR3 has 17 residues. Germline V CDR1 and CDR2: LNHNV, YYDKDF (reference sequence).

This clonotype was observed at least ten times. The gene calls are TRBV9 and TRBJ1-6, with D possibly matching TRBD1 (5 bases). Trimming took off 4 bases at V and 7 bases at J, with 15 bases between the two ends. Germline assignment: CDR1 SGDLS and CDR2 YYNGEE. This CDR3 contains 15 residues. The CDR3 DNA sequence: TGTGCCAGCAGCCGCAGGCGGGACCCCAATTCACCCCTCCACTTT. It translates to CASSRRRDPNSPLHF.

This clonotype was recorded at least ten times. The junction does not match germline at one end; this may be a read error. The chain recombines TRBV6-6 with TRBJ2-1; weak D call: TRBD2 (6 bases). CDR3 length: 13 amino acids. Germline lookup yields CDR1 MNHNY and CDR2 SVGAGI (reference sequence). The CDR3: CASSHSAVGSGFF. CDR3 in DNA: TGTGCCAGCAGTCACTCGGCGGTCGGGAGTGGATTCTTC.

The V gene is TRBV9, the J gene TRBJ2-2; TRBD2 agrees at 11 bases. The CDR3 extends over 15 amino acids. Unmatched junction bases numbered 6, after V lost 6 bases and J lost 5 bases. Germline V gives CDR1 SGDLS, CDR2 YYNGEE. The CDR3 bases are TGTGCCAGCACCTCGACTAGCGGGATGACCGGGGAGCTGTTTTTT. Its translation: CASTSTSGMTGELFF.

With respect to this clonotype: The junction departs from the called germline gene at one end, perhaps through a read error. CDR3 DNA sequence: TGTGCCAGCAGCCAAACTAACGCCGCAGGGAGGGAGCAGCACTTC. It encodes CASSQTNAAGREQHF. The chain joins TRBV7-2 to TRBJ2-7; 7 bases line up with TRBD2. The CDR3 is made up of 15 amino acids. The V gene's germline CDR1 is SGHTA and CDR2 FQGNSA.

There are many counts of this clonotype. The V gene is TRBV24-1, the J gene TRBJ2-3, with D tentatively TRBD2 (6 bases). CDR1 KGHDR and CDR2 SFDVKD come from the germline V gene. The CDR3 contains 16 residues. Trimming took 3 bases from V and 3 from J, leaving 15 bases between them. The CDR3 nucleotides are TGTGCCACCAGTGATCCGCCAAAGACTAGTACAGATACGCAGTATTTT. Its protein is CATSDPPKTSTDTQYF.

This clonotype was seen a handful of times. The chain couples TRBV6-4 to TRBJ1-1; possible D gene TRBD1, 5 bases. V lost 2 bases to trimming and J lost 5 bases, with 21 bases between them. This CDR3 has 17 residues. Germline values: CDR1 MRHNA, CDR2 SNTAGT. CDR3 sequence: CASSDGPGREGWTEAFF. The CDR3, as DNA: TGTGCCAGCAGTGACGGGCCGGGGAGGGAGGGGTGGACTGAAGCTTTCTTT.

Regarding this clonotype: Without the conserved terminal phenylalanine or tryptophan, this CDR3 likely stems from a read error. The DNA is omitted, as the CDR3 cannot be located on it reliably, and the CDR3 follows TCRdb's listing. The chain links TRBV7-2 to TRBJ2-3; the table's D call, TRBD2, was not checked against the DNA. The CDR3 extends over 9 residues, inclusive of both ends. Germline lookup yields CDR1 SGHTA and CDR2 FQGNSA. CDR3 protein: CASSLGWRE.